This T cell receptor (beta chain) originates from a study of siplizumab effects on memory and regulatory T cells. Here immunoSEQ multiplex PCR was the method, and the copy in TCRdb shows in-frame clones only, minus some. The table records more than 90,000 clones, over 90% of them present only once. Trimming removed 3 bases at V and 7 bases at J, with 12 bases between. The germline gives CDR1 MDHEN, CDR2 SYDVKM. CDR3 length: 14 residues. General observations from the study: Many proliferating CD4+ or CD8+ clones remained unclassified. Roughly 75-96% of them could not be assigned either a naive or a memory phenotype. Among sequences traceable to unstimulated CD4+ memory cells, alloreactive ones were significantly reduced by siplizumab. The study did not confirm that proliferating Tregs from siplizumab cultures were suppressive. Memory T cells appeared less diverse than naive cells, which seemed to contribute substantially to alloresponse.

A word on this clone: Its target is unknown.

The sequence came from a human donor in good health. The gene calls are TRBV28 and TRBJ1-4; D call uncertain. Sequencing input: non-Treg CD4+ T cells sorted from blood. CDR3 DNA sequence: TGTGCCAGCAGTTTTGCTCGTTCGGGTGAAAAACTGTTTTTT. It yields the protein CASSFARSGEKLFF.